This TCR beta chain was profiled in a study of blood T cell repertoires in COVID-19. Study at large: Some COVID-19 samples were acute and others convalescent; all came from the United States, Italy and Spain. T cells, B-cell-depleted T cells, or PBMCs supplied cDNA or gDNA.

The germline CDR1 and CDR2 sequences are SGHRS and YFSETQ. CDR3 length: 13 amino acids. V lost 0 bases and J 8 bases, leaving 10 bases between the germline ends. TCRdb's copy holds only in-frame clones and misses some; the assay was immunoSEQ multiplex PCR. The sample contains about 42,000 clones, around four fifths of which appear only once. The sample consisted of peripheral blood. This chain uses TRBV5-1 with TRBJ2-3; the D gene is possibly TRBD2 (5 bases). The sequence derives from a man between 50 and 59 years old with active COVID-19. The CDR3 region has the DNA TGCGCCAGCAGCTTGGGGGAGCGCGGTACGCAGTATTTT. The encoded protein is CASSLGERGTQYF.